This T cell receptor (beta chain) was recorded in a study of immune heterogeneity within non-small cell lung tumors listed by TCRdb under 2018. Notes on the research overall: By histology, a handful of squamous cell carcinomas, fewer than twelve non-squamous carcinomas and 1 tumor not otherwise specified were included. Neoantigen binding to each patient's HLA alleles was predicted with netMHCpan-3.0 for mutant peptides of 8 to 11 amino acids. TCR repertoires were analyzed from roughly 57 tumor loci of roughly 16 patients, whereas transcriptome data were available for only 40 or so loci from 11 to 13 patients. The study combined whole-exome sequencing, RNA-seq and TCR beta repertoire sequencing of multiple spatially distinct regions from each NSCLC tumor to examine intratumoral immune heterogeneity.

The TCR beta CDR3 region was amplified with a multiplex PCR system whose first round of roughly 11 cycles used 32 V-gene forward primers and 13 J-gene reverse primers. A QIAGEN Multiplex PCR Kit was used for first-round PCR, and the primer sequences were filed in Chinese patent CN105087789A. Illumina universal primers were attached in a second round of PCR run with the Phusion High-Fidelity PCR Kit. Sequencing of the TCR libraries was done on the Illumina HiSeq X Ten platform in paired-end mode with a 151 bp read length. The authors processed their data as follows. Cutadapt removed reads without multiplex PCR primers, PEAR merged read pairs, and MiXCR with default settings called CDR3 regions. Shannon entropy measured repertoire diversity, while clonality was calculated as one minus the Shannon entropy divided by the ln of the count of productive unique sequences. Dominant or high-frequency T-cell clones were defined as clonotypes at frequencies of at least 0.5%. The public reads were run again by TCRdb, first through fastp at Q25 and then through MiXCR, and only productive beta chains were kept. Entries are consolidated by CDR3 protein sequence, retaining the most common genes and DNA. In this record, the V and J calls reflect TCRdb's handling and not the investigators' own analysis. This sample is represented by around 4,700 distinct CDR3 sequences; 20% of them were singletons. The ten most abundant clones make up 9.5% to 12% of the sample.

In its sample, this clonotype comes out as medium-sized (0.01 to 0.1%). Its antigen remains undetermined. No base quality information exists; no much larger clone differs at one position. General study outcomes and caveats: Within a patient, identical dominant CDR3B clonotypes were found to recur across loci, yet unique high-frequency clones were also harbored in different tumor locations. For the most part, high-frequency TCR beta clonotypes differed from one individual patient to another. Local T-cell repertoire clonality showed a statistically significant but moderate positive correlation with local tumor mutational burden (R 0.3 to 0.35).

Genomic DNA was extracted from bulk tumor tissue and used as the TCR template, and approximately 590 ng gDNA was amplified per sample. Multiple biopsies per primary tumor were taken during surgery, spaced as far apart as possible within the tumor mass. The study cohort was described as untreated and was composed of newly diagnosed NSCLC cases undergoing curative surgery. The donors were about 14 patients with newly diagnosed non-small cell lung cancer who were having surgery with curative intent. Resected tumor masses were reviewed by two independent pathologists. Only high-quality DNA and RNA samples were carried forward to sequencing. As encoded in the germline V gene (reference sequence), CDR1 is LNHDA while CDR2 is SQIVND. V loses 0 bases, J loses 8 bases, and the germline ends lie 16 bases apart. Taken from cysteine to phenylalanine, the CDR3 has 15 residues. Of the read, only the CDR3 DNA is kept; its 45 bases are in frame from base 1.

The sample taken for sequencing was lung tumor tissue. The sequence links TRBV19 to TRBJ1-2; no confident D gene assignment can be made. This TCR was recovered from a man aged 55 to 70 with non-small cell lung cancer. The CDR3 reads CASSIDGRLGNGYTF. In nucleotides, the sequence is TGTGCCAGTAGTATAGATGGAAGGCTAGGGAACGGCTACACCTTC.